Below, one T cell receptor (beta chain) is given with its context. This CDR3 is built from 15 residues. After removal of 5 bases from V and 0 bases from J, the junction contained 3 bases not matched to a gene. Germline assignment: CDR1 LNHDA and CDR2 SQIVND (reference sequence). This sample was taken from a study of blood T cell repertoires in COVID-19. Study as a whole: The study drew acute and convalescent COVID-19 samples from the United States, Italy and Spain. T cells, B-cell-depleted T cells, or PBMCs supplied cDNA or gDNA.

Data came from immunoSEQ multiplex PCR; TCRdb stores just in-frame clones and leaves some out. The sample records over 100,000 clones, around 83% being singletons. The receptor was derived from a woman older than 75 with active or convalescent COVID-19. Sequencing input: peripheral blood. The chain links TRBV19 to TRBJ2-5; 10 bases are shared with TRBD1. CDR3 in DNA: TGTGCCAGTAGTTCGGGACAGGGGAACCAAGAGACCCAGTACTTC. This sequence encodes CASSSGQGNQETQYF.